Listed here are 24 T cell receptor beta chains from one sample, sequenced in a study of blood T cell repertoires in COVID-19. This table comes from immunoSEQ multiplex PCR, and its TCRdb copy is limited to in-frame clones, with some not included. This sample has roughly 68,000 clones, with approximately 82% found just once. Sequencing input: peripheral blood. Receptors originate from a woman older than 75 with acute or convalescent COVID-19.

This sequence joins TRBV7-3 and TRBJ2-2; 10 bases are shared with TRBD2. Germline assignment: CDR1 SGHTA and CDR2 FQGTGA. This CDR3 is 15 amino acids long. With 8 bases clipped from V and 6 bases from J, the junction kept 9 bases outside the gene matches. The CDR3 reads CASAFLAGGAGELFF. CDR3 coding DNA: TGTGCCAGCGCCTTTTTAGCGGGAGGCGCCGGGGAGCTGTTTTTT.

This clone was seen only once. The chain joins TRBV13 to TRBJ2-2, with TRBD1 identical over 11 bases. Per germline, CDR1 PRHDT and CDR2 FYEKMQ (reference sequence). The CDR3 contains 18 residues. Trimming cost V 4 bases and J 3 bases; bases outside gene matches: 10. DNA for the CDR3: TGTGCCAGCAGCTCCCCCTCGGGGGACAGGGGGTACACCGGGGAGCTGTTTTTT. Its protein is CASSSPSGDRGYTGELFF.

This rearrangement joins TRBV10-3 to TRBJ1-1; tentatively, D is TRBD1 (6 bases). Germline V gives CDR1 ENHRY, CDR2 SYGVKD. The CDR3 runs to 14 residues. Trimming removed 10 bases from V and 5 bases from J, with 20 bases in between. CDR3 DNA: TGTGCCACCTCGGGTCAGGGGCAGGGGACTGAAGCTTTCTTT. Protein product: CATSGQGQGTEAFF.

This clone appeared a few times. Distinct nucleotide sequences in the sample also encode this CDR3. The V call is TRBV18, the J call TRBJ1-1, with 9 bases identical to TRBD1. The V gene's germline CDR1 is KGHSH and CDR2 LQKENI. With V trimmed by 3 bases and J by 6 bases, 5 bases remained unmatched. This CDR3 has 14 residues. CDR3 region: CASSPGTGSSEAFF. The CDR3 DNA reads TGTGCCAGCTCACCGGGGACAGGGAGCTCTGAAGCTTTCTTT.

The V and J genes are TRBV29-1 and TRBJ2-7; 8 bases line up with TRBD1. Germline V gene lookup returns CDR1 SQVTM and CDR2 ANQGSEA. The ends lost 4 bases at V and 4 bases at J; junction bases unmatched: 3. The CDR3 runs to 12 residues. Here the CDR3 DNA reads TGCAGCGTTGGACAGGGGTCTTACGAGCAGTACTTC. Protein sequence: CSVGQGSYEQYF.

This chain links TRBV19 with TRBJ1-2, with D possibly TRBD1 on 6 matching bases. V shed 5 bases and J shed 4 bases, with 23 bases lying between them. CDR3 length: 17 amino acids. Germline values: CDR1 LNHDA, CDR2 SQIVND (reference sequence). CDR3 nucleotide sequence: TGTGCCAGTAGTCTTAGGGCAGGGGCCCGTACGGGCTATGGCTACACCTTC. Residues: CASSLRAGARTGYGYTF. Complete variable domain (other parts from reference TRBV19 and TRBJ1-2): DGGITQSPKYLFRKEGQNVTLSCEQNLNHDAMYWYRQDPGQGLRLIYYSQIVNDFQKGDIAEGYSVSREKKESFPLTVTSAQKNPTAFYLCASSLRAGARTGYGYTFGSGTRLTVV.

The genes are TRBV27 and TRBJ2-7; TRBD2 matches 7 bases. CDR3 length equals 15 residues. J gave up 4 bases and V 2 bases, and 8 bases lay outside the gene matches. Germline V gene data show CDR1 as MNHEY and CDR2 as SMNVEV (reference sequence). CDR3 nucleotides: TGTGCCAGCAGTTTAGGCCTGGATAGCGGGTACGAGCAGTACTTC. Protein sequence: CASSLGLDSGYEQYF.

This sequence joins TRBV5-5 and TRBJ2-3; D gene unclear. Germline loops: CDR1 SGHKS, CDR2 YYEKEE (reference sequence). The length of the CDR3 is 12 residues. V lost 0 bases and J lost 5, with 4 bases in between. The CDR3 sequence: CASSLAGDTQYF. The CDR3 DNA sequence: TGTGCCAGCAGCTTGGCCGGAGATACGCAGTATTTT.

This chain joins TRBV29-1 and TRBJ2-5, with TRBD2 matching over 8 bases. Germline V lookup: CDR1 SQVTM, CDR2 ANQGSEA. After removal of 1 base from V and 0 bases from J, the junction contained 25 bases not matched to a gene. The CDR3 loop spans 22 amino acids. The CDR3 DNA follows: TGCAGCGTTGAAGGTGGCCAGCCACCCAGCGGGACTAGGGGTCGGTACCAAGAGACCCAGTACTTC. Translation: CSVEGGQPPSGTRGRYQETQYF.

This clone was detected only a few times. J is TRBJ1-4 and V is TRBV5-1, with TRBD1 identical over 7 bases. CDR3 length: 15 residues. The V segment lost 4 bases and the J segment 7 bases; nucleotides outside the gene matches: 10. Germline CDR1 reads SGHRS; CDR2 reads YFSETQ. CDR3 sequence reads: CASSPTQGGAEKLFF. CDR3 bases: TGCGCCAGCAGCCCGACCCAAGGGGGCGCTGAAAAACTGTTTTTT.

This rearrangement joins TRBV6-6 to TRBJ2-3; 9 nucleotides match TRBD1. After removal of 7 bases from V and 4 bases from J, the junction contained 9 bases not matched to a gene. The CDR3 runs 15 residues. Germline V gene lookup returns CDR1 MNHNY and CDR2 SVGAGI (reference sequence). The CDR3 is CASNPKGQGADTQYF. The CDR3 nucleotides are TGTGCCAGCAATCCCAAGGGACAGGGAGCAGATACGCAGTATTTT.

V usage is TRBV7-8 and J usage is TRBJ1-1; D ambiguous. V gave up 5 bases and J gave up 4 bases, with 11 bases separating them. Germline CDR1 SGHVS, CDR2 FQNEAQ. The CDR3 totals 13 residues. Written as DNA, the CDR3 is TGTGCCAGCAGCCCCGTTAGGAGCACTGAAGCTTTCTTT. Translation: CASSPVRSTEAFF.

This chain connects TRBV21-1 to TRBJ1-5; the table assigns TRBD1, which was not confirmed against the DNA. TRBV21-1 constitutes a pseudogene. There are 17 residues in the CDR3. The CDR3 DNA reads as TGTGCCAGCAGCCAAGTCCTACGACAGATTAGCAATCAGCCCCAGCATTTT. It specifies CASSQVLRQISNQPQHF.

The CDR3 DNA is TGTGCCAGCAGCGTTACTAGGGCCCTCTCTGGGGCCAACGTCCTGACTTTC. Translating it yields CASSVTRALSGANVLTF. J is TRBJ2-6 and V is TRBV7-8, with TRBD2 as a possible D gene (5 bases). Trimming cost V 5 bases and J 0 bases, with 14 bases left between them. Germline V gives CDR1 SGHVS, CDR2 FQNEAQ. The CDR3 runs to 17 residues. The complete variable domain, with remaining parts taken from reference TRBV7-8 and TRBJ2-6, reads GAGVSQSPRYKVAKRGQDVALRCDPISGHVSLFWYQQALGQGPEFLTYFQNEAQLDKSGLPSDRFFAERPEGSVSTLKIQRTQQEDSAVYLCASSVTRALSGANVLTFGAGSRLTVL.

This sequence joins TRBV5-1 and TRBJ2-1; 16 positions agree with TRBD2. Trimming removed 4 bases from V and 10 bases from J; junction bases left unmatched: 5. Germline assignment: CDR1 SGHRS and CDR2 YFSETQ. CDR3 length equals 15 residues. The CDR3 DNA follows: TGCGCCAGCAGCCGGGGACTAGCGGGGGGGCACGAGCAGTTCTTC. Protein product: CASSRGLAGGHEQFF.

The chain has TRBV4-1 and TRBJ1-2, with no clear D. CDR1 and CDR2 from the germline V gene are MGHRA and YSYEKL. V lost 1 base, J lost 0 bases, and 9 bases lay in between. The CDR3 consists of 15 residues. In nucleotides, the CDR3 is TGCGCCAGCAGCCAAGTAACAGACGCTAACTATGGCTACACCTTC. Protein sequence: CASSQVTDANYGYTF.

This clone was detected a few times. The chain employs TRBV27 and TRBJ1-2; 12 bases are a match to TRBD1. Trimming cost V 5 bases and J 6 bases; bases outside gene matches: 13. The CDR3 is made up of 17 amino acids. The germline V gene encodes CDR1 MNHEY and CDR2 SMNVEV (reference sequence). This chain's CDR3 is CASSDGTGGGIKDGYTF. The CDR3, as DNA: TGTGCCAGCAGTGACGGGACAGGGGGCGGGATTAAGGATGGCTACACCTTC.

The chain combines TRBV30 with TRBJ1-2; possible D gene TRBD1, 5 bases. The V and J ends lost 2 bases and 6 bases respectively, with 28 bases between them. The length of the CDR3 is 18 residues. In germline, CDR1 is GTSNPN, CDR2 SVGIG (reference sequence). CDR3 loop: CAWSILEGRLTWGDGYTF. CDR3 bases: TGTGCCTGGAGTATCCTGGAGGGGCGACTGACTTGGGGGGATGGCTACACCTTC.

This rearrangement joins TRBV4-1 to TRBJ1-4; TRBD1 aligns across 7 bases. Germline lookup yields CDR1 MGHRA and CDR2 YSYEKL. CDR3 length: 15 amino acids. V trimming: 1 base; J trimming: 8 bases; junction bases outside the gene matches: 7. CDR3 nucleotides: TGCGCCAGCAGCCAAGGGGCAGGGGGTAGCGAAAAACTGTTTTTT. As protein: CASSQGAGGSEKLFF.

V usage is TRBV19 and J usage is TRBJ2-7, with 8 positions matching TRBD2. CDR3 length equals 13 residues. V lost 5 bases to trimming and J lost 3 bases; unmatched junction nucleotides: 3. Germline V lookup: CDR1 LNHDA, CDR2 SQIVND (reference sequence). DNA for the CDR3: TGTGCCAGTAGTCCGGGAGGGGGCTACGAGCAGTACTTC. This sequence encodes CASSPGGGYEQYF.

This clone has a handful of counts. V gene TRBV5-4 combines with J gene TRBJ1-2; 7 nucleotides align to TRBD1. In germline, CDR1 is SGHNT, CDR2 YYREEE (reference sequence). Trimming at V came to 4 bases and at J to 0 bases, leaving 3 bases not matched to a gene. The CDR3 is 14 residues long. The CDR3: CASSGDSPNYGYTF. The CDR3 DNA reads TGTGCCAGCAGCGGGGACAGTCCTAACTATGGCTACACCTTC.

The chain joins TRBV18 to TRBJ1-4; D ambiguous. The CDR3 is 14 residues long. The germline V and J ends were trimmed by 3 bases and 0 bases, with 5 bases remaining between them. The germline V gene encodes CDR1 KGHSH and CDR2 LQKENI. The CDR3 region has the DNA TGTGCCAGCTCACCGTCAGCAACTAATGAAAAACTGTTTTTT. This codes for CASSPSATNEKLFF.

The chain has TRBV19 and TRBJ1-5; D may be TRBD1 (5 bases). The V and J ends lost 5 bases and 4 bases respectively, with 15 bases between them. Germline lookup yields CDR1 LNHDA and CDR2 SQIVND (reference sequence). The CDR3 has 15 residues. The CDR3 is CASSSAGTSNQPQHF. In DNA form, the CDR3 reads TGTGCCAGTAGTTCGGCGGGGACCTCTAATCAGCCCCAGCATTTT. Supplemented by reference TRBV19 and TRBJ1-5, the full variable domain reads DGGITQSPKYLFRKEGQNVTLSCEQNLNHDAMYWYRQDPGQGLRLIYYSQIVNDFQKGDIAEGYSVSREKKESFPLTVTSAQKNPTAFYLCASSSAGTSNQPQHFGDGTRLSIL.

The J gene is TRBJ2-7, the V gene TRBV11-3, with TRBD1 matching 7 bases. CDR3 length: 14 residues. J was trimmed by 3 bases and V by 5 bases; bases with no gene match: 7. CDR1 and CDR2 (germline): SGHNT, YENEEA. The CDR3 coding sequence is TGTGCCAGCAGCCCTGGGGACAGAATCTACGAGCAGTACTTC. Its translation is CASSPGDRIYEQYF.